This T cell receptor (beta chain) was recorded in a study of blood T cell repertoires in COVID-19. Whole-study context: Samples taken during acute and convalescent COVID-19 were collected in the United States, Italy and Spain. In each case, the material was cDNA or gDNA derived from T cells, B-cell-depleted T cells, or PBMCs.

Per the original methods: Amplification of reference gene primers provided the estimated nucleated cell counts. Clones were read by immunoSEQ multiplex PCR, and TCRdb kept only the in-frame ones, dropping some. V and J calls and clone size come straight from that table; D and trimming were deduced from the DNA. The repertoire holds approximately 74,000 clones, with around 93% as singletons. The germline CDR1 and CDR2 sequences are ENHRY and SYGVKD. The CDR3 spans 14 residues. V lost 8 bases, J lost 0 bases, and 11 bases lay in between. Sequencing was carried out using peripheral blood. The rearrangement links TRBV10-3 to TRBJ1-5; D possibly corresponds to TRBD1 (6 bases). This clonotype was sampled from a woman aged 60-75 years with active COVID-19. The CDR3 spells CAIRGQNSNQPQHF. For the CDR3, the DNA is TGTGCCATCCGAGGACAGAATAGCAATCAGCCCCAGCATTTT.